The present entry profiles one T cell receptor (beta chain) with its context. The CDR3 is 11 amino acids. V lost 2 bases to trimming and J lost 7 bases, with 8 bases between them. Germline loops: CDR1 GTSNPN, CDR2 SVGIG (reference sequence). Clones were read by immunoSEQ multiplex PCR, and TCRdb kept only the in-frame ones, dropping some. Counted here are about 440,000 clones, about nine tenths occurring once; the ten biggest clones make up roughly 12%. This entry is derived from a study of blood T cell repertoires in COVID-19. Overall study context: The United States, Italy and Spain provided the acute and convalescent COVID-19 samples. T cells, B-cell-depleted T cells, or PBMCs supplied cDNA or gDNA.

The sequence was collected from a woman between 50 and 59 years old with COVID-19, enrolled during active disease. Material for sequencing was peripheral blood. This chain joins TRBV30 and TRBJ1-2; D possibly corresponds to TRBD1 (5 bases). The CDR3: CAWSHGGGYTF. The CDR3 coding sequence is TGTGCCTGGAGTCACGGGGGTGGCTACACCTTC.